Sequencing of this T cell receptor beta chain was carried out in a study of CD8+ T cells in alopecia areata. CD4+ cells from five patients were sorted into CD25+CD127- cells. Samples from alopecia areata patients were lesional scalp punch biopsies and peripheral blood. A single count supports this clone. V shed 0 bases and J shed 0 bases, with 12 bases lying between them. Germline V gene data show CDR1 as MNHNY and CDR2 as SVGAGI (reference sequence). CDR3 length equals 16 residues. Reverse transcription of extracted RNA yielded cDNA, which provided the sequencing template. Method: immunoSEQ multiplex PCR; TCRdb's copy keeps in-frame clones and lacks some. This table holds around 35,000 clones, around half found once.

Sequenced: CD4+ Tregs sorted from blood. The receptor was derived from a human donor with alopecia areata. The chain employs TRBV6-6 and TRBJ2-7, with D possibly TRBD2 on 5 matching bases. CDR3 amino acids: CASSYSRVALSYEQYF. The CDR3 DNA reads TGTGCCAGCAGTTACTCGCGGGTAGCGCTCTCCTACGAGCAGTACTTC.